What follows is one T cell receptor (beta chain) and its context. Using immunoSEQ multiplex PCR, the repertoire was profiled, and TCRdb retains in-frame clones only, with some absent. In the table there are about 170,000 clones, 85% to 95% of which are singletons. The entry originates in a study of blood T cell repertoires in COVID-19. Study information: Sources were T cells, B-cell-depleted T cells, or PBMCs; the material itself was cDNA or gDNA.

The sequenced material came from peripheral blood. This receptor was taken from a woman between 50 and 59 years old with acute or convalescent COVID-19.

The CDR3 spells CASKEHYSNTEAFF. CDR3 bases: TGTGCCAGCAAAGAACACTATTCCAACACTGAAGCTTTCTTT. The chain is built from TRBV7-8 and TRBJ1-1; D unresolved. The CDR3 runs to 14 residues. Trimming shortened V by 7 bases and J by 2 bases, and 14 bases separated the two germline ends. Looked up from germline, CDR1 is SGHVS and CDR2 is FQNEAQ.